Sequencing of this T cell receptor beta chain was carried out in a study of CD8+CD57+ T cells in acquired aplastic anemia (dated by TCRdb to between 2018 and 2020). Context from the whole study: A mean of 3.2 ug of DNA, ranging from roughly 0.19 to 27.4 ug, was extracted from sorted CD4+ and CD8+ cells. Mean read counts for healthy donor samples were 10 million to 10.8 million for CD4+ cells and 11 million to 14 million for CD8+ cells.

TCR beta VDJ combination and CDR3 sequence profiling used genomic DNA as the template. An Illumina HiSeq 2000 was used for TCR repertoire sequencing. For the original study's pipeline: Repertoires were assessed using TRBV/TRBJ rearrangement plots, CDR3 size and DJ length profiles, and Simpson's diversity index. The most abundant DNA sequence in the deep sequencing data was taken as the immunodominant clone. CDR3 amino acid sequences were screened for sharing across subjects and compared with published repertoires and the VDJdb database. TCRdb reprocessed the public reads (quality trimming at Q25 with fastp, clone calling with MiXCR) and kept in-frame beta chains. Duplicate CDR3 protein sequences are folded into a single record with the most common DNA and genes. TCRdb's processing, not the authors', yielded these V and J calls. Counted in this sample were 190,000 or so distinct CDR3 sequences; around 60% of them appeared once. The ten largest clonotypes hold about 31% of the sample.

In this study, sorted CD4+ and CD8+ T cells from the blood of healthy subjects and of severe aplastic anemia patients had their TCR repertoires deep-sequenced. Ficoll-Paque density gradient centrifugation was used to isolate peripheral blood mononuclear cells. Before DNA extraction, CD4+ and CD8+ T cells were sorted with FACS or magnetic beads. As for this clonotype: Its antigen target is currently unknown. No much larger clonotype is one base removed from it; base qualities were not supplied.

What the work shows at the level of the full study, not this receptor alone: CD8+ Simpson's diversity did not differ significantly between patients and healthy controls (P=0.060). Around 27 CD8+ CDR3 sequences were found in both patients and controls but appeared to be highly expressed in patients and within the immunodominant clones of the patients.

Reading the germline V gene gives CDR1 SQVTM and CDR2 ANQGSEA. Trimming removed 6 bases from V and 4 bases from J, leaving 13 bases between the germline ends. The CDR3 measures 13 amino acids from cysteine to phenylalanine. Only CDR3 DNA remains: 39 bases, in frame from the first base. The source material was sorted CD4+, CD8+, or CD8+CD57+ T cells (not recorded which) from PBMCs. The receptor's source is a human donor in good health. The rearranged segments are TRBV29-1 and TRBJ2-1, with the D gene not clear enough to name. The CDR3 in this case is CSVDPEGYNEQFF. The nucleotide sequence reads TGCAGCGTAGACCCGGAAGGTTACAATGAGCAGTTCTTC.